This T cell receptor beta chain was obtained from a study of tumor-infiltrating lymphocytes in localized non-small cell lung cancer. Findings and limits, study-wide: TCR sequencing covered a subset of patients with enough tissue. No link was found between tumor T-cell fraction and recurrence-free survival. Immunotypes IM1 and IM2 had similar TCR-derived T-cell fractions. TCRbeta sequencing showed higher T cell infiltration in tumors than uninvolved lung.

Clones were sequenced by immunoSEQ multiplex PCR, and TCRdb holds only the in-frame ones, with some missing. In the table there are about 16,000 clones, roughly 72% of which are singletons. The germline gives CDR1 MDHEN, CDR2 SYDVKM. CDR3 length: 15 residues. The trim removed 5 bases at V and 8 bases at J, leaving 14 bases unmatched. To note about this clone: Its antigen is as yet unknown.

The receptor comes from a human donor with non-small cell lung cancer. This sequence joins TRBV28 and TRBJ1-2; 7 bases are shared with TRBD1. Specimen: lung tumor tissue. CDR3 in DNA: TGTGCCAGCAGTACCCCTTCCAGACAGGGTCACGGCTACACCTTC. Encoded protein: CASSTPSRQGHGYTF.